This entry describes one T cell receptor beta chain. Participants were aged roughly 18 to 90 years, lived in 20 to 30 US areas, and enrolled virtually. Clinical histories supplied by participants themselves formed the basis of cohort assignment. Up to 2 weeks before entering the study, exposed participants had met a COVID-19 case. Germline values: CDR1 SGDLS, CDR2 YYNGEE. V shed 5 bases and J shed 0 bases, with 8 bases lying between them. The CDR3 runs to 14 residues. The sample comes from a study of blood T cell repertoires in COVID-19. The overall study: Sources were T cells, B-cell-depleted T cells, or PBMCs; the material itself was cDNA or gDNA.

Repertoires were generated with immunoSEQ multiplex PCR, while TCRdb's copy carries only in-frame clones and drops some. The sample includes about 150,000 clones, 87% of them seen just once. This TCR came from a woman aged 40 to 49 who had been exposed to COVID-19. Sequenced: PBMCs or T cells enriched from blood (not recorded which). V and J are TRBV9 and TRBJ2-2; possible D gene TRBD2, 6 bases. The CDR3, as DNA: TGTGCCAGCAGGGAGGGACCGAACACCGGGGAGCTGTTTTTT. This encodes CASREGPNTGELFF. The full variable domain, rest sourced from reference TRBV9 and TRBJ2-2, is DSGVTQTPKHLITATGQRVTLRCSPRSGDLSVYWYQQSLDQGLQFLIQYYNGEERAKGNILERFSAQQFPDLHSELNLSSLELGDSALYFCASREGPNTGELFFGEGSRLTVL.